This T cell receptor (beta chain) was identified in a study of type 1 regulatory T cells. Study background: An in vitro protocol generated T-allo10, a Tr1-enriched, alloantigen-specific CD4 T cell product.

TCRdb re-derived calls from the reads in MiXCR, one entry per CDR3 protein. The data contain 88,000 or so distinct CDR3 sequences, roughly a third of them singletons. The CDR3 contains 18 residues. V trimming: 1 base; J trimming: 0 bases; junction bases outside the gene matches: 4. In germline, CDR1 is KGHSH, CDR2 LQKENI. The TCR sequence derives from a human donor in good health. The rearrangement uses TRBV18 and TRBJ2-1; 12 bases align to TRBD2. Sequenced sample: CD4+ T cells, either the whole sample or a sorted fraction (not recorded which). CDR3 protein: CASSPRTSGGSSYNEQFF. Written as DNA, the CDR3 is TGTGCCAGCTCACCACGAACTAGCGGGGGGAGCTCCTACAATGAGCAGTTCTTC.